This TCR beta chain was recorded in a study of cytomegalovirus exposure and HLA in healthy donors. PCR used 60 Vbeta primers and 13 Jbeta primers. TCRdb's copy holds only in-frame clones and misses some; the assay was immunoSEQ multiplex PCR. Of roughly 120,000 clones listed, about four fifths are singletons. The ends lost 5 bases at V and 4 bases at J; junction bases unmatched: 7. The CDR3 consists of 15 residues. CDR1 and CDR2 (germline): SEHNR, FQNEAQ (reference sequence). The V and J genes are TRBV7-9 and TRBJ1-4, with 7 bases lining up with TRBD1. This receptor was taken from a woman in her twenties or thirties in good health and CMV-seronegative. Sequencing was performed on PBMCs. The CDR3 is CASSPGTAHNEKLFF. CDR3 nucleotides: TGTGCCAGCAGCCCTGGGACAGCCCATAATGAAAAACTGTTTTTT.